This T cell receptor (beta chain) was sequenced in a study of OX40 agonist ivuxolimab in advanced cancers. This clone was recorded once. TCRdb's table, derived via immunoSEQ multiplex PCR, lists solely in-frame clones and lacks some. Counted here are 55,000 to 85,000 clones, approximately 90% occurring once; the ten biggest clones make up about 0.31%. The V gene lost 6 bases and the J gene lost 0 bases, with 18 bases spanning the gap. Germline V gene sequence: CDR1 MDHEN, CDR2 SYDVKM. The CDR3 runs to 16 residues. The rearrangement joins TRBV28 to TRBJ2-7; D might be TRBD1 (6 bases). The sequence came from an adult with an advanced solid tumor such as melanoma, head and neck, liver or kidney cancer. The source was CD4+ or CD8+ T cells sorted from blood, collected in a trial of the OX40 agonist ivuxolimab. In DNA form, the CDR3 reads TGTGCCAGCAGCCAAACTAGGACAGTGAGCTCCTACGAGCAGTACTTC. Residues: CASSQTRTVSSYEQYF.